This T cell receptor beta chain was recorded in a study of T-cell memory formation after mild COVID-19. Trimming removed 1 base from V and 0 bases from J; junction bases left unmatched: 3. The CDR3 spans 16 residues. Germline V gene lookup returns CDR1 SGHTA and CDR2 FQGTGA. A single record per CDR3 protein comes from TCRdb applying MiXCR to the 5' RACE reads. The sample consists of 350,000 to 450,000 distinct CDR3 sequences, 13% to 15% of them appearing once. The V call is TRBV7-3, the J call TRBJ2-5; 9 positions match TRBD2. Material: PBMCs or a T cell subset sorted from them (not recorded which). This sequence was found in a man between 18 and 29 years old who had mild COVID-19 (a few samples of this study predate the infection). Cell type and time point are not known. The CDR3 nucleotides read TGTGCCAGCAGCTTAAATGCGGGGGGGTACCAAGAGACCCAGTACTTC. This gives the protein CASSLNAGGYQETQYF.